These T cell receptor beta chains were read from a single sample in a study of blood T cell repertoires in COVID-19. The data were produced by immunoSEQ multiplex PCR, yet TCRdb's version contains in-frame clones alone and is incomplete. The data contain around 240,000 clones, roughly 85% of them seen just once; the ten biggest clones take up around 1%. The sequencing input was peripheral blood. These receptors originate from a man aged 40-49 years with acute or convalescent COVID-19. The CDR3 runs from the conserved cysteine through the conserved F or W. Fields, in order: J gene, V gene, CDR3 protein.

>TRBJ2-1|TRBV7-3
CASSLTMSGPSYNEQFF
>TRBJ1-1|TRBV7-2
CASSLQGIEAFF
>TRBJ2-2|TRBV7-9
CASRTASGDGFVAGELFF
>TRBJ1-2|TRBV6-5
CASEPDTSNYGYTF
>TRBJ2-2|TRBV4-3
CASSQEWTSGGAGGAGELFF
>TRBJ1-1|TRBV6-2/TRBV6-3
CASSYGTGKFPGAFF
>TRBJ1-5|TRBV30
CAWSDFGRQNQPQHF
>TRBJ1-2|TRBV4-1
CASSQEVTQGDGYTF
>TRBJ2-7|TRBV30
CAWRYTGSYEQYF
>TRBJ1-5|TRBV2
CASSKGQYNQPQHF
>TRBJ2-2|TRBV4-1
CASSRLLAGGPPGELFF
>TRBJ2-5|TRBV7-3
CASSPSGPETQYF
>TRBJ1-5|TRBV4-1
CASSRMQDQPQHF
>TRBJ2-4|TRBV6-2/TRBV6-3
CASSYPGTGGTKNIQYF
>TRBJ2-2|TRBV3-1/TRBV3-2
CASSLLSTGGTGELFF
>TRBJ1-6|TRBV9
CASSVDGRPTSKNSPLHF
>TRBJ1-1|TRBV6-5
CASSPQKNTEAFF
>TRBJ1-1|TRBV6-6
CASSYLGGGTEAFF
>TRBJ2-1|TRBV4-3
CASSQDGGEYNEQFF
>TRBJ1-1|TRBV7-2
CASSPQTRGNTEAFF
>TRBJ1-6|TRBV3-1/TRBV3-2
CASSRVSPGQSYNSPLHF
>TRBJ2-3|TRBV11-3
CASSTRTGPPDTQYF
>TRBJ1-3|TRBV4-2
CASSQVGQSGNTIYF
>TRBJ2-1|TRBV19
CASSIGGPTYNEQFF
>TRBJ1-6|TRBV29-1
CSVRDSPNSPLHF
>TRBJ2-1|TRBV4-1
CASSQVLLAGGGRYNEQFF
>TRBJ1-2|TRBV11-2
CASSGINAPRALNYGYTF
>TRBJ1-1|TRBV7-2
CASSIRGTEAFF
>TRBJ2-7|TRBV7-6
CASSPQTGSSYEQYF
>TRBJ2-3|TRBV5-4
CASGRGSTDTQYF
>TRBJ1-6|TRBV5-6
CASSLEGFNSPLHF
>TRBJ2-5|TRBV3-1/TRBV3-2
CASGGLAGETQYF
>TRBJ1-5|TRBV19
CASSIGETYNQPQHF
>TRBJ2-2|TRBV5-1
CASSFGATESRYTGELFF
>TRBJ1-4|TRBV5-1
CASSTGTGGLKLFF
>TRBJ1-2|TRBV5-1
CASSPDLGKGGYTF
>TRBJ1-4|TRBV2
CASRIWAATNEKLFF
>TRBJ2-5|TRBV7-8
CASSSPGTSFRPTQETQYF
>TRBJ1-1|TRBV18
CASSPGGTGTGVSEAFF
>TRBJ1-2|TRBV24-1
CATSDPTPGQIGGYTF
>TRBJ2-2|TRBV7-3
CASSLGQNTGELFF
>TRBJ1-2|TRBV29-1
CSESSTSDGYTF
>TRBJ2-7|TRBV7-2
CASSQQGLGEQYF
>TRBJ1-2|TRBV6-5
CASGHGVGGYTF
>TRBJ1-2|TRBV29-1
CSVAGGSNYGYTF
>TRBJ2-7|TRBV5-1
CASAEVRASEQYF